The clone carrying this TCR beta chain has just a few counts. The antigen remains undetermined. The CDR3 totals 14 residues. In germline, CDR1 is MNHEY, CDR2 SMNVEV (reference sequence). J gave up 4 bases and V 6 bases, and 2 bases lay outside the gene matches. This sample was included in a study of T cell repertoires in cytomegalovirus infection. Study details: Well-studied HLA-B-restricted epitopes and recently identified HLA-C-restricted epitopes of CMV were both used in the study. CMV infection and matching HLA type were both indicated by public TCR beta signatures. Study-level results: Clonotypes of TCR beta that were HLA-C-restricted and CMV-specific dominated the ex vivo response. Adding up the frequency of public TCR beta families identified people who carried CMV plus the relevant HLA.

One entry per CDR3 protein results from TCRdb running MiXCR on the reads. The table lists 570,000 or so distinct CDR3 sequences, around 40% of them singletons. The sequence was collected from a human donor in good health (CMV status not recorded). Some clones in this sample may be carry-over from other donors' samples. The chain recombines TRBV27 with TRBJ2-5, with 13 bases that match TRBD2. This specimen consisted of cultured PBMCs, obtained from culture after CMV antigen stimulation. CDR3 coding DNA: TGTGCCAGCAGACTAGCGGGAGGGTTAGAGACCCAGTACTTC. The encoded protein is CASRLAGGLETQYF.